This T cell receptor beta chain was sequenced during a study of a mutant IDH1 vaccine in newly diagnosed glioma. Study in general: Patients had received radiotherapy, temozolomide, or both previously, most receiving both. The study, taken as a whole, reports: Induction of immune responses by the vaccine occurred in 93.3% of patients.

The data were produced by immunoSEQ multiplex PCR, yet TCRdb's version contains in-frame clones alone and is incomplete. The repertoire holds nearly 50,000 clones, with around 84% as singletons. Germline values: CDR1 MNHEY, CDR2 SVGAGI. V lost 2 bases and J lost 6, with 1 base in between. The CDR3 spans 11 residues. Remarks on this clone: Antigen specificity is unknown.

The sample's time point: week 47, end of study. It was 300 ug of mutant IDH1 20-mer peptide that made up each vaccine dose, given with topical imiquimod. The material sequenced was PBMCs, taken from a glioma patient whose treatment included an IDH1 peptide vaccine. This chain links TRBV6-5 with TRBJ2-2, with unresolved D. This sequence was found in a woman aged 25 to 39 with glioma. Some clones in this sample may be carry-over from other donors' samples. The CDR3 coding sequence is TGTGCCAGCAGTTACGCCGGGGAGCTGTTTTTT. Translation: CASSYAGELFF.